The 27 T cell receptor beta chains below all came from one sample that was sequenced in a study of shared clonotypes between healthy human individuals. Sequenced by immunoSEQ multiplex PCR; TCRdb stores in-frame clones only, minus some. The data show about 480,000 clones, nearly 80% seen once. The specimen was PBMCs. Source of these receptors: a woman between 40 and 50 years old in good health. Some clones in this sample may be carry-over from other donors' samples.

The rearrangement joins TRBV5-4 to TRBJ2-3; the D gene is possibly TRBD2 (6 bases). Per germline, CDR1 SGHNT and CDR2 YYREEE (reference sequence). The V end was cut by 0 bases, the J end by 2 bases, with 19 bases between. This CDR3 region has 18 residues. CDR3 region: CASSLGGESDQATDTQYF. The CDR3 region has the DNA TGTGCCAGCAGCTTGGGGGGGGAGTCGGACCAAGCCACAGATACGCAGTATTTT.

The rearrangement links TRBV28 to TRBJ2-7, with a weak D call TRBD1 (6 bases). CDR1 is MDHEN, CDR2 SYDVKM, per germline. V lost 5 bases and J lost 3, with 17 bases in between. The CDR3 sequence is 15 residues long. CDR3 nucleotides: TGTGCCAGCAGTCAACAGGGTGCCCCTCTCTACGAGCAGTACTTC. Translation: CASSQQGAPLYEQYF.

This chain connects TRBV19 to TRBJ2-7; the D gene could be TRBD1 or TRBD2 (5 bases each). The CDR3 covers 16 residues. The germline V gene encodes CDR1 LNHDA and CDR2 SQIVND (reference sequence). This CDR3 is CATVVSVGAGSYEQYF. The CDR3 DNA reads TGTGCTACAGTAGTATCGGTAGGGGCGGGCTCCTACGAGCAGTACTTC. Full variable domain (remainder filled in from reference TRBV19 and TRBJ2-7): DGGITQSPKYLFRKEGQNVTLSCEQNLNHDAMYWYRQDPGQGLRLIYYSQIVNDFQKGDIAEGYSVSREKKESFPLTVTSAQKNPTAFYLCATVVSVGAGSYEQYFGPGTRLTVT.

V and J are TRBV19 and TRBJ2-7, with 7 nucleotides matching TRBD1. From germline, CDR1 is LNHDA and CDR2 SQIVND (reference sequence). With 5 bases clipped from V and 1 base from J, the junction kept 2 bases outside the gene matches. CDR3 length equals 13 residues. CDR3 nucleotides: TGTGCCAGTAGTGTGGACAGGTCCTACGAGCAGTACTTC. Amino acids: CASSVDRSYEQYF.

The chain recombines TRBV7-8 with TRBJ2-1, with TRBD1 as a possible D gene (5 bases). Germline assignment: CDR1 SGHVS and CDR2 FQNEAQ. CDR3 length: 16 amino acids. V lost 1 base and J 6 bases, leaving 16 bases between the germline ends. CDR3: CASSLGRLAGFNEQFF. The DNA of the CDR3 is TGTGCCAGCAGCTTAGGACGTTTGGCAGGGTTCAATGAGCAGTTCTTC. The whole variable domain, remainder taken from reference TRBV7-8 and TRBJ2-1, is GAGVSQSPRYKVAKRGQDVALRCDPISGHVSLFWYQQALGQGPEFLTYFQNEAQLDKSGLPSDRFFAERPEGSVSTLKIQRTQQEDSAVYLCASSLGRLAGFNEQFFGPGTRLTVL.

The rearrangement joins TRBV19 to TRBJ2-3; the D is unclear. The CDR3 extends over 13 amino acids. Germline V lookup: CDR1 LNHDA, CDR2 SQIVND (reference sequence). The V end lost 8 bases, the J end lost 2 bases, and 11 bases lay between the germline ends. In DNA form, the CDR3 reads TGTGCCAGTCTAGACCGTAACACAGATACGCAGTATTTT. It is translated as CASLDRNTDTQYF. The whole variable domain, filled in from reference TRBV19 and TRBJ2-3, reads DGGITQSPKYLFRKEGQNVTLSCEQNLNHDAMYWYRQDPGQGLRLIYYSQIVNDFQKGDIAEGYSVSREKKESFPLTVTSAQKNPTAFYLCASLDRNTDTQYFGPGTRLTVL.

The rearrangement links TRBV28 to TRBJ1-1; TRBD1 matches 7 bases. The CDR3 runs 14 residues. From germline, CDR1 is MDHEN and CDR2 SYDVKM. V trimming: 6 bases; J trimming: 4 bases; junction bases outside the gene matches: 8. The CDR3 sequence is CASSYRQGSTEAFF. CDR3 nucleotides: TGTGCCAGCAGCTACAGACAGGGTAGCACTGAAGCTTTCTTT.

In nucleotides, the CDR3 is TGTGCCAGCAGCCCCGCGGGAGTAGGTTACAATGAGCAGTTCTTC. Amino acid sequence: CASSPAGVGYNEQFF. The chain has TRBV9 and TRBJ2-1; 7 bases are shared with TRBD2. Germline V gene lookup returns CDR1 SGDLS and CDR2 YYNGEE. CDR3 length: 15 residues. Germline trimming cut 4 bases from V and 4 bases from J; bases unmatched to any gene: 8.

This chain uses TRBV11-3 with TRBJ2-1; 7 bases are a match to TRBD2. V shed 3 bases and J 4 bases; nucleotides not matched to a gene: 9. The CDR3 runs to 16 residues. From germline, CDR1 is SGHNT and CDR2 YENEEA. DNA for the CDR3: TGTGCCAGCAGCTTTTCCCGACTAGCTACTTACAATGAGCAGTTCTTC. Translating it yields CASSFSRLATYNEQFF.

J is TRBJ2-7 and V is TRBV11-2; maybe TRBD1 (6 bases). This CDR3 contains 13 residues. Germline V gene sequence: CDR1 SGHAT, CDR2 FQNNGV. V lost 5 bases, J lost 2 bases, and 10 bases lay in between. This CDR3 is CASSTRTAYEQYF. For the CDR3, the DNA is TGTGCCAGCAGCACTCGGACAGCCTACGAGCAGTACTTC.

The chain recombines TRBV6-1 with TRBJ1-3; D unresolved. The ends were cut back, 2 bases at V and 0 bases at J, with 5 bases in the middle. Germline V gives CDR1 MNHNS, CDR2 SASEGT. The CDR3 extends over 14 amino acids. The CDR3 DNA reads TGTGCCAGCAGTGAAAGGAGCTCTGGAAACACCATATATTTT. Translating it yields CASSERSSGNTIYF.

This clone was seen once. This chain links TRBV7-3 with TRBJ2-5; TRBD2 matches at 8 bases. The V and J ends lost 1 base and 4 bases, in that order; junction bases with no gene match: 5. This CDR3 spans 15 amino acids. In germline, CDR1 is SGHTA, CDR2 FQGTGA. The CDR3 protein is CASSLKALAGETQYF. The DNA of the CDR3 is TGTGCCAGCAGCTTAAAGGCCCTAGCGGGAGAGACCCAGTACTTC. The whole variable domain, filled in from reference TRBV7-3 and TRBJ2-5, reads GAGVSQTPSNKVTEKGKYVELRCDPISGHTALYWYRQSLGQGPEFLIYFQGTGAADDSGLPNDRFFAVRPEGSVSTLKIQRTERGDSAVYLCASSLKALAGETQYFGPGTRLLVL.

The chain uses TRBV28 and TRBJ2-5, with D unresolved. The J call may be faulty, since TRBJ2-7 better matches the DNA end. The germline V gene has CDR1 MDHEN and CDR2 SYDVKM. The CDR3 has 14 amino acids. CDR3 DNA sequence: TGTGCCAGCAGTTCCTCCTTAGGAGCCTACGAGCAGTACTTC. It specifies CASSSSLGAYEQYF.

The V gene is TRBV28, the J gene TRBJ2-3; 8 positions agree with TRBD1. CDR1 is MDHEN, CDR2 SYDVKM, per germline. The V and J ends lost 7 bases and 6 bases, in that order; junction bases with no gene match: 12. CDR3 length: 15 residues. CDR3 nucleotides: TGTGCCAGCACCCACCGAGGACAGGGTTGGGATACGCAGTATTTT. Its translation: CASTHRGQGWDTQYF.

V and J are TRBV11-1 and TRBJ2-1; unclear D gene. The V end was cut by 0 bases, the J end by 5 bases, with 14 bases between. Germline CDR1 SGHAT, CDR2 FQDESV (reference sequence). This CDR3 spans 16 amino acids. This chain's CDR3 is CASSLAGFKLNNEQFF. The CDR3 bases are TGTGCCAGCAGCTTAGCGGGGTTTAAGTTAAACAATGAGCAGTTCTTC. Variable domain in full (rest from reference TRBV11-1 and TRBJ2-1): EAEVAQSPRYKITEKSQAVAFWCDPISGHATLYWYRQILGQGPELLVQFQDESVVDDSQLPKDRFSAERLKGVDSTLKIQPAELGDSAMYLCASSLAGFKLNNEQFFGPGTRLTVL.

As regards this clone: One end of the junction varies from germline; a read error may be responsible. The chain couples TRBV10-3 to TRBJ2-5, with 8 bases aligning to TRBD2. This CDR3 is built from 13 residues. Looked up from germline, CDR1 is ENHRY and CDR2 is SYGVKD. Here the CDR3 DNA reads TGTGCCATCACTGAGCGGGAGCAAGAGACCCAGTACTTC. Protein sequence: CAITEREQETQYF.

The rearrangement links TRBV27 to TRBJ2-5, with unresolved D. Trimming took 5 bases from V and 2 from J, leaving 21 bases between them. CDR3 length: 17 amino acids. Germline CDR1 and CDR2: MNHEY and SMNVEV (reference sequence). The CDR3 region is CASSPRFLTGVQETQYF. The CDR3 region has the DNA TGTGCCAGCAGTCCCCGCTTTTTAACCGGCGTTCAAGAGACCCAGTACTTC.

The DNA of the CDR3 is TGTGCCAGCCTCGGCGGAACTAGCACAGATACGCAGTATTTT. It specifies CASLGGTSTDTQYF. This rearrangement joins TRBV7-9 to TRBJ2-3; D gene uncertain. CDR1 is SEHNR, CDR2 FQNEAQ, per germline (reference sequence). CDR3 length: 14 amino acids. Trimming shortened V by 8 bases and J by 0 bases, and 12 bases separated the two germline ends.

The chain uses TRBV6-5 and TRBJ1-1; 7 bases are shared with TRBD1. V lost 7 bases to trimming and J lost 3 bases; unmatched junction nucleotides: 8. CDR1 and CDR2 from the germline V gene are MNHEY and SVGAGI. The CDR3 runs to 14 residues. The CDR3 loop reads CASTPLGGHTEAFF. The CDR3 nucleotides read TGTGCCAGCACCCCCCTAGGGGGCCACACTGAAGCTTTCTTT.

The rearrangement uses TRBV28 and TRBJ2-2, with 13 nucleotides matching TRBD2. The germline V gene encodes CDR1 MDHEN and CDR2 SYDVKM. With V trimmed by 2 bases and J by 7 bases, 10 bases remained unmatched. The CDR3 length is 18 residues. CDR3 in DNA: TGTGCCAGCAGTTTAATGGGTGGACTAGCGGGAGCCGTCGGGGAGCTGTTTTTT. The encoded protein is CASSLMGGLAGAVGELFF.

The rearrangement uses TRBV5-1 and TRBJ1-2, with D possibly matching TRBD1 (6 bases). V was pared by 0 bases and J by 4 bases, with 13 bases between. Germline CDR1 and CDR2: SGHRS and YFSETQ. The CDR3 sequence is 15 residues long. CDR3: CASSLDRGEIYGYTF. As DNA, the CDR3 is TGCGCCAGCAGCTTGGATAGGGGGGAAATCTATGGCTACACCTTC.

The chain carries TRBV5-4 and TRBJ1-4; D remains ambiguous. CDR3 length: 16 residues. Germline V gene sequence: CDR1 SGHNT, CDR2 YYREEE (reference sequence). V shed 0 bases and J shed 0 bases, with 9 bases lying between them. CDR3 sequence reads: CASSLAGIATNEKLFF. The CDR3 DNA follows: TGTGCCAGCAGCTTGGCTGGGATTGCAACTAATGAAAAACTGTTTTTT.

V is TRBV2 and J is TRBJ2-1; TRBD1 is a possible D gene (6 bases). CDR1 SNHLY and CDR2 FYNNEI come from the germline V gene. CDR3 length: 11 amino acids. The ends were cut back, 8 bases at V and 4 bases at J, with 6 bases in the middle. This chain's CDR3 is CASGQYNEQFF. The CDR3 region has the DNA TGTGCCAGCGGACAGTACAATGAGCAGTTCTTC.

The chain links TRBV9 to TRBJ2-7; tentatively, D is TRBD2 (5 bases). Trimming removed 4 bases from V and 6 bases from J, with 14 bases in between. The CDR3 has 13 residues. Germline V gene sequence: CDR1 SGDLS, CDR2 YYNGEE. Here the CDR3 reads CASSPPLTSEQYF. CDR3 in DNA: TGTGCCAGCAGCCCCCCCCTAACTAGCGAGCAGTACTTC.

The CDR3 is CASRPTMEVGQHF. The CDR3 DNA sequence: TGTGCCAGCAGACCGACAATGGAAGTAGGCCAGCATTTT. This sequence joins TRBV28 and TRBJ1-5; D gene uncertain. CDR1 is MDHEN and CDR2 is SYDVKM in the germline V gene. Trimming left V 6 bases short and J 12 bases short, with 18 bases between. The CDR3 is made up of 13 amino acids.

The J gene is TRBJ2-1, the V gene TRBV28; 9 nucleotides match TRBD2. The V gene's germline CDR1 is MDHEN and CDR2 SYDVKM. The CDR3 length is 18 residues. J lost 0 bases, V lost 3 bases, and 9 bases had no gene match. Here the CDR3 reads CASSFPGAGGSSYNEQFF. The CDR3 nucleotides are TGTGCCAGCAGTTTCCCCGGGGCGGGAGGGAGCTCCTACAATGAGCAGTTCTTC.

This chain connects TRBV6-5 to TRBJ2-7; D is perhaps TRBD2 (6 bases). Germline V gene sequence: CDR1 MNHEY, CDR2 SVGAGI. Trimming removed 3 bases at V and 4 bases at J, with 13 bases between. The CDR3 is 14 residues long. CDR3 in DNA: TGTGCCAGCAGTTATTCCCCTAGCGCTTACGAGCAGTACTTC. Its translation: CASSYSPSAYEQYF.